This note documents a single T cell receptor (beta chain) sequence. What this receptor recognizes is not known. The input lacks base qualities; no much larger clone sits a single base away. The time point label, read with the paper, signifies: baseline before first vaccination. Samples from vaccinated people were obtained from the UK trials COV001 and COV002, which included a single-blind randomized controlled phase 2/3 trial of AZD1222 (ChAdOx1 nCoV-19) in healthy adults. For TCRbeta chain sequencing, PBMC samples from trial participants were taken at day 0 and at day 28 after the second dose. The data originate from a study of T cell responses to AZD1222 COVID-19 vaccine (dated by TCRdb to the early 2020s). Context from the whole study: Because spike-specific TCR depth and breadth did not differ between the two schedules, AZD1222 recipients who got a second dose at roughly 4 weeks were pooled with those who got a second dose at roughly 12 weeks. TCR sequencing covered 233 trial participants: 200 to 220 given two doses of AZD1222 and 26 given two doses of MenACWY control vaccine. Enrollment into the trials was organized by age into subgroups of 18-55, 56-69 and 70-plus years, and those subgroups contained roughly 140, 27 and 60 TCR-sequenced participants, respectively.

From its cysteine to its phenylalanine, the CDR3 spans 12 amino acids. Kept here is only the CDR3 DNA, which spans 36 bases and is read in frame from base 1. V is reduced by 8 bases and J by 6 bases, leaving a spacing of 11 bases between them. Looking up the germline V gene yields CDR1 ENHRY and CDR2 SYGVKD. The CDR3 regions of human TCRbeta chains were analyzed by immunosequencing. In the authors' own workflow: Repertoire TCRs were matched against a reference library of SARS-CoV-2-specific TCRs generated with the MIRA antigen-specificity platform. Breadth meant the fraction of unique TCRs that were SARS-CoV-2-associated, whereas depth meant the fraction of total T cells that were SARS-CoV-2-associated. Each spike-specific TCR was assigned to its reactive spike region and to a CD4 or CD8 class using the MIRA data. Log10-transformed breadth and depth values were compared by one-way ANOVA with Sidak's multiple comparisons tests. Here the immuneACCESS table is served through TCRdb, limited to in-frame sequences with V and J called. Missing clones are a known gap in these copies; in checked studies unresolved V genes cover under half, and the rest lacks a known reason. V, J and clone size were drawn from that table, and D and trimming were deduced from the DNA. In all, the sample holds under 140,000 clones, and about 85% of those were seen once. The ten top clones hold around 3% of the sample.

Beyond this particular receptor, the publication reports: CD4 TCRs associated with the vaccine covered the entire spike protein, and the dominant responses were in regions 160-218 and 743-854. No day 14 peak-response samples were available, so repertoires were characterized only after the peak T cell response. Conclusions about previously exposed vaccinees are limited because only six or seven AZD1222 recipients were SARS-CoV-2 seropositive at baseline. Spike-specific TCR breadth and depth rose significantly after two AZD1222 doses compared with day 0 and with MenACWY recipients. Reportedly, close to half of the unique spike-specific TCRs recognized epitopes lying outside the regions that are mutated in the B.1.351 and B.1.1.7 variants. The 56-69-year group was small, and its depth increase did not reach significance, likely because of low power. Participants were mostly white British and included more females than males, and it was suggested by the authors that clonal diversity may have been underestimated.

The chain is encoded by TRBV10-3 joined to TRBJ2-4; the D call is possibly TRBD1 or TRBD2, each sharing 5 bases. The source is an adult in good health. The starting material was peripheral blood, obtained on day 0 of AZD1222 vaccination. The CDR3 protein: CAIGRDGNIQYF. The DNA is TGTGCCATCGGAAGGGACGGAAACATTCAGTACTTC.